The 21 T cell receptor beta chains below were found in one sample sequenced in a study of blood T cell repertoires in COVID-19. Sequencing was performed with immunoSEQ multiplex PCR; in TCRdb, only in-frame clones are kept and a portion is missing. The sample has hundreds of thousands of clones, around 83% seen once. Material for sequencing was PBMCs or T cells enriched from blood (not recorded which). The receptors were gathered from a man in his forties who had been exposed to COVID-19.

This chain uses TRBV30 with TRBJ1-3; no firm D call. This CDR3 spans 13 amino acids. Trimming left V 5 bases short and J 2 bases short, with 10 bases between. Germline assignment: CDR1 GTSNPN and CDR2 SVGIG (reference sequence). CDR3 sequence reads: CAWDGIAGNTIYF. The CDR3 region has the DNA TGTGCCTGGGACGGGATTGCTGGAAACACCATATATTTT. Filled out from reference TRBV30 and TRBJ1-3, the complete variable domain reads SQTIHQWPATLVQPVGSPLSLECTVEGTSNPNLYWYRQAAGRGLQLLFYSVGIGQISSEVPQNLSASRPQDRQFILSSKKLLLSDSGFYLCAWDGIAGNTIYFGEGSWLTVV.

The rearrangement uses TRBV5-1 and TRBJ2-1, with D possibly being TRBD2 (5 bases). Germline lookup yields CDR1 SGHRS and CDR2 YFSETQ. The CDR3 extends over 15 amino acids. V was pared by 0 bases and J by 2 bases, with 9 bases between. The CDR3 spells CASSLESGAYNEQFF. Here the CDR3 DNA reads TGCGCCAGCAGCTTGGAATCCGGGGCCTACAATGAGCAGTTCTTC.

This clone was counted ten times or more. V and J are TRBV9 and TRBJ2-7, with D possibly matching TRBD1 (5 bases). Germline-derived CDR1 and CDR2 are SGDLS and YYNGEE. The CDR3 totals 13 residues. V was shortened by 0 bases and J by 3 bases, with 7 bases between the two germline ends. DNA for the CDR3: TGTGCCAGCAGCGTAGACCAGGGCTACGAGCAGTACTTC. Translating gives CASSVDQGYEQYF. The full variable domain, in which reference TRBV9 and TRBJ2-7 provide the parts outside the CDR3, is DSGVTQTPKHLITATGQRVTLRCSPRSGDLSVYWYQQSLDQGLQFLIQYYNGEERAKGNILERFSAQQFPDLHSELNLSSLELGDSALYFCASSVDQGYEQYFGPGTRLTVT.

The CDR3 spells CASGRLGTEAFF. As DNA, the CDR3 is TGCGCCAGCGGCCGACTTGGGACTGAAGCTTTCTTT. The rearrangement joins TRBV10-2 to TRBJ1-1; D is uncertain. V dropped 8 bases and J dropped 5 bases, with 12 bases sitting between them. Germline CDR1 is WSHSY and CDR2 is SAAADI. There are 12 residues in the CDR3.

The CDR3: CASRGRDRNSPLHF. CDR3 bases: TGTGCCAGCAGGGGCCGGGACAGAAATTCACCCCTCCACTTT. The rearrangement joins TRBV3-1 (or the pseudogene TRBV3-2) to TRBJ1-6; 7 bases agree with TRBD1. The V and J ends lost 6 bases and 7 bases, in that order; junction bases with no gene match: 6. CDR1 and CDR2 from the germline V gene are LGHDT and YNNKEL (reference sequence). CDR3 length equals 14 residues.

The chain has TRBV6-5 and TRBJ1-2; perhaps TRBD1 as D (5 bases). Germline CDR1 is MNHEY and CDR2 is SVGAGI. V gave up 2 bases and J gave up 2 bases, with 12 bases separating them. CDR3 length: 15 residues. CDR3 coding DNA: TGTGCCAGCAGTTACACCGTTGGGGGGAACTATGGCTACACCTTC. It translates to CASSYTVGGNYGYTF.

This clone came up once. The chain has TRBV6-5 and TRBJ2-7, with D possibly TRBD1 on 6 matching bases. From germline, CDR1 is MNHEY and CDR2 SVGAGI. The CDR3 totals 14 residues. V was trimmed by 8 bases and J by 0 bases, leaving 14 bases between them. DNA of the CDR3: TGTGCCAGCGGCCGGGACACCTTCTCCTACGAGCAGTACTTC. Translation: CASGRDTFSYEQYF.

This sequence joins TRBV25-1 and TRBJ1-2; D might be TRBD1 (5 bases). This CDR3 spans 13 amino acids. The germline CDR1 and CDR2 sequences are MGHDK and SYGVNS. V lost 5 bases to trimming and J lost 8 bases, with 15 bases between them. For the CDR3, the DNA is TGTGCCAGCAGTCAAGGGGTTTTCGGGGGCTACACCTTC. It codes for CASSQGVFGGYTF.

On this clone: At the DNA level, this CDR3 is encoded by other sequences in the same sample as well. This chain joins TRBV7-3 and TRBJ2-7; 8 positions agree with TRBD1. This CDR3 region has 14 residues. Trimming cost V 5 bases and J 2 bases; bases outside gene matches: 5. Per the germline V gene, CDR1 is SGHTA and CDR2 is FQGTGA. The CDR3 bases are TGTGCCAGCAGCCCTGGACAGGGAGCCTACGAGCAGTACTTC. Protein product: CASSPGQGAYEQYF.

This sequence joins TRBV6-1 and TRBJ2-2, with D perhaps TRBD2 (5 bases). Trimming took 0 bases from V and 3 from J, leaving 11 bases between them. This CDR3 spans 16 amino acids. The germline gives CDR1 MNHNS, CDR2 SASEGT. The CDR3 reads CASSEASAVYTGELFF. CDR3 DNA: TGTGCCAGCAGTGAAGCTAGCGCGGTATACACCGGGGAGCTGTTTTTT.

The J gene is TRBJ1-1, the V gene TRBV29-1; TRBD1 is a possible D gene (5 bases). The V gene lost 6 bases and the J gene lost 7 bases, with 15 bases spanning the gap. CDR3 length equals 12 residues. Per the germline V gene, CDR1 is SQVTM and CDR2 is ANQGSEA. The CDR3 nucleotides are TGCAGCGTGTCTCTCGACAGTTTTGAAGCTTTCTTT. This codes for CSVSLDSFEAFF.

This chain uses TRBV25-1 with TRBJ1-2, with D maybe TRBD1 (5 bases). CDR3 size: 13 residues. Germline-derived CDR1 and CDR2 are MGHDK and SYGVNS. V was trimmed by 3 bases and J by 3 bases, leaving 8 bases between them. CDR3 sequence reads: CASSDRGDYGYTF. As DNA, the CDR3 is TGTGCCAGCAGTGACCGGGGGGACTATGGCTACACCTTC.

The chain uses TRBV14 and TRBJ1-4, with a tentative D call TRBD1 (6 bases). The V gene's germline CDR1 is SGHDN and CDR2 FVKESK. Trimming cost V 4 bases and J 3 bases, with 21 bases left between them. This CDR3 spans 18 amino acids. Here the CDR3 reads CASSPRRPPGHPNEKLFF. Here the CDR3 DNA reads TGTGCCAGCAGCCCTCGTCGACCCCCGGGACACCCTAATGAAAAACTGTTTTTT.

The rearrangement joins TRBV5-5 to TRBJ1-5; D gene uncertain. V lost 4 bases and J 6 bases, leaving 23 bases between the germline ends. The CDR3 has 17 amino acids. Germline V CDR1 and CDR2: SGHKS, YYEKEE (reference sequence). The CDR3 coding sequence is TGTGCCAGCAGCGAAAAAGGCCGATCCCTGGGAGGTCAGCCCCAGCATTTT. Its translation is CASSEKGRSLGGQPQHF.

V is TRBV11-2 and J is TRBJ2-1, with D tentatively TRBD1 (6 bases). Germline-derived CDR1 and CDR2 are SGHAT and FQNNGV. V lost 3 bases and J lost 9, with 12 bases in between. CDR3 size: 13 residues. CDR3 nucleotides: TGTGCCAGCAGCTTTGGGGGCTATCCTGAGCAGTTCTTC. It encodes CASSFGGYPEQFF.

The chain is built from TRBV27 and TRBJ2-7; perhaps TRBD2 as D (5 bases). From germline, CDR1 is MNHEY and CDR2 SMNVEV (reference sequence). V gave up 4 bases and J gave up 0 bases, with 10 bases separating them. This CDR3 has 14 amino acids. The CDR3 DNA reads TGTGCCAGCAGTTCCGAAGGGAGCTCCTACGAGCAGTACTTC. Its translation is CASSSEGSSYEQYF.

V is TRBV28 and J is TRBJ1-2; 9 nucleotides agree with TRBD1. Germline CDR1 reads MDHEN; CDR2 reads SYDVKM. CDR3 length: 15 residues. J was trimmed by 3 bases and V by 4 bases; bases with no gene match: 6. CDR3 amino acids: CASSSPQGADYGYTF. CDR3 nucleotide sequence: TGTGCCAGCAGTTCGCCACAGGGGGCTGACTATGGCTACACCTTC.

CDR3: CASSLSEGLGGYSTQYF. The CDR3, as DNA: TGTGCCAGCAGCTTATCGGAGGGACTAGGGGGTTATAGTACGCAGTATTTT. The chain has TRBV7-3 and TRBJ2-3, with 8 bases aligning to TRBD2. The CDR3 length is 17 residues. The germline gives CDR1 SGHTA, CDR2 FQGTGA. Germline trimming cut 2 bases from V and 8 bases from J; bases unmatched to any gene: 15.

The V gene is TRBV19, the J gene TRBJ1-5; 7 bases are a match to TRBD1. Looked up from germline, CDR1 is LNHDA and CDR2 is SQIVND (reference sequence). The CDR3 runs to 14 residues. The junction had 5 bases not matched to a gene; V was cut back by 2 bases and J by 7 bases. The CDR3 spells CASSIRTGAQPQHF. Written as DNA, the CDR3 is TGTGCCAGTAGTATACGGACAGGAGCCCAGCCCCAGCATTTT.

The gene calls are TRBV2 and TRBJ2-1; 14 positions match TRBD2. Germline lookup yields CDR1 SNHLY and CDR2 FYNNEI. The CDR3 length is 19 residues. The V gene end was trimmed by 5 bases and the J gene end by 7 bases; junction bases not matched to a gene: 16. The CDR3 nucleotides are TGTGCCAGCAGTCTCGAGGGGACTAGCGGGAGTATCATTTTGAATGAGCAGTTCTTC. The encoded protein is CASSLEGTSGSIILNEQFF.

V gene TRBV25-1 combines with J gene TRBJ2-1; TRBD2 might be the D (5 bases). This CDR3 region has 15 residues. Deletions cut 4 bases from V and 0 bases from J, with 10 bases between. The germline CDR1 and CDR2 sequences are MGHDK and SYGVNS. In DNA, the CDR3 is TGTGCCAGCAGTGGCGGGCGCGGCTCCTACAATGAGCAGTTCTTC. Amino acids: CASSGGRGSYNEQFF. The full variable domain, in which reference TRBV25-1 and TRBJ2-1 provide the parts outside the CDR3, is EADIYQTPRYLVIGTGKKITLECSQTMGHDKMYWYQQDPGMELHLIHYSYGVNSTEKGDLSSESTVSRIRTEHFPLTLESARPSHTSQYLCASSGGRGSYNEQFFGPGTRLTVL.